The rows below give T cell receptor beta chains drawn from one sample of a study of persistence of HIV-infected CD4 T cells. The protocol was immunoSEQ multiplex PCR, while the TCRdb copy is restricted to in-frame clones and leaves out a portion. Of around 48,000 clones listed, about 80% are singletons. The antigens of these receptors remain unknown. Here the sequenced sample was CD4+ T cells sorted from PBMCs after 18-hour stimulation, taken from a patient who received antiretroviral therapy. These receptors came from an adult man with HIV who was CMV-seropositive. CDR3s include the opening cysteine and the closing phenylalanine or tryptophan. Fields, in order: D gene, clone size, J gene, V gene, CDR3 protein, CDR3 DNA. D genes are given only for firm matches. Size tells how often a clone was seen (once, few, many) or the class of an expanded clone, and some rows leave it out.

d_call: NA; clone_size: NA; j_call: TRBJ2-1; v_call: TRBV3-1/TRBV3-2; cdr3_aa: CASSHANEQFF; cdr3_nt: TGTGCCAGCAGCCATGCAAATGAGCAGTTCTTC
d_call: NA; clone_size: few; j_call: TRBJ1-2; v_call: TRBV6-5; cdr3_aa: CASLIRGTDGYTF; cdr3_nt: TGTGCCAGCTTGATTCGGGGTACGGACGGCTACACCTTC
d_call: NA; clone_size: NA; j_call: TRBJ1-4; v_call: TRBV18; cdr3_aa: CASSPSSAGVNEKLFF; cdr3_nt: TGTGCCAGCTCACCAAGTTCGGCAGGGGTTAATGAAAAACTGTTTTTT
d_call: TRBD1; clone_size: few; j_call: TRBJ1-4; v_call: TRBV28; cdr3_aa: CASSRQGAATNEKLFF; cdr3_nt: TGTGCCAGCAGTAGACAGGGGGCGGCAACTAATGAAAAACTGTTTTTT
d_call: NA; clone_size: once; j_call: TRBJ1-6; v_call: TRBV9; cdr3_aa: CASSVGQARYNSPLHF; cdr3_nt: TGTGCCAGCAGCGTAGGACAGGCGCGCTATAATTCACCCCTCCACTTT
d_call: TRBD1; clone_size: once; j_call: TRBJ1-1; v_call: TRBV15; cdr3_aa: CATSLRQGNTEAFF; cdr3_nt: TGTGCCACCAGCTTAAGACAGGGGAACACTGAAGCTTTCTTT
d_call: NA; clone_size: NA; j_call: TRBJ2-3; v_call: TRBV7-2; cdr3_aa: CASSPRGISTDTQYF; cdr3_nt: TGTGCCAGCAGCCCTAGGGGTATTAGCACAGATACGCAGTATTTT
d_call: NA; clone_size: NA; j_call: TRBJ1-3; v_call: TRBV25-1; cdr3_aa: CASSEGGSGNTIYF; cdr3_nt: TGTGCCAGCAGTGAAGGGGGCTCTGGAAACACCATATATTTT
d_call: TRBD2; clone_size: NA; j_call: TRBJ2-2; v_call: TRBV10-3; cdr3_aa: CAISERGLAGADPNTGELFF; cdr3_nt: TGTGCCATCAGTGAGCGCGGACTAGCGGGAGCCGATCCGAACACCGGGGAGCTGTTTTTT
d_call: NA; clone_size: NA; j_call: TRBJ1-2; v_call: TRBV18; cdr3_aa: CASSPKNEGGYTF; cdr3_nt: TGTGCCAGCTCACCAAAAAACGAGGGTGGCTACACCTTC
d_call: NA; clone_size: few; j_call: TRBJ1-1; v_call: TRBV6-5; cdr3_aa: CASSSSFTRQAFF; cdr3_nt: TGTGCCAGCAGTTCTTCCTTCACACGCCAAGCTTTCTTT
d_call: NA; clone_size: NA; j_call: TRBJ2-5; v_call: TRBV6-1; cdr3_aa: CASSEVGGNRPRETQYF; cdr3_nt: TGTGCCAGCAGTGAAGTCGGTGGTAACAGGCCACGGGAGACCCAGTACTTC
d_call: NA; clone_size: NA; j_call: TRBJ1-5; v_call: TRBV10-3; cdr3_aa: CAISEGQSQPQHF; cdr3_nt: TGTGCCATCAGTGAGGGCCAAAGTCAGCCCCAGCATTTT
d_call: NA; clone_size: NA; j_call: TRBJ2-1; v_call: TRBV10-3; cdr3_aa: CAITGKRRNEQFF; cdr3_nt: TGTGCCATCACAGGGAAACGCCGCAATGAGCAGTTCTTC
d_call: NA; clone_size: NA; j_call: TRBJ1-4; v_call: TRBV3-1/TRBV3-2; cdr3_aa: CASSQDRGGTNEKLFF; cdr3_nt: TGTGCCAGCAGCCAAGATAGAGGGGGGACTAATGAAAAACTGTTTTTT
d_call: NA; clone_size: NA; j_call: TRBJ1-4; v_call: TRBV19; cdr3_aa: CASRRADATNEKLFF; cdr3_nt: TGTGCCAGTAGACGGGCGGATGCAACTAATGAAAAACTGTTTTTT
d_call: TRBD2; clone_size: NA; j_call: TRBJ2-4; v_call: TRBV27; cdr3_aa: CASSLTSGRRGAKNIQYF; cdr3_nt: TGTGCCAGCAGTTTGACTAGCGGGAGGAGGGGCGCCAAAAACATTCAGTACTTC
d_call: NA; clone_size: NA; j_call: TRBJ1-6; v_call: TRBV9; cdr3_aa: CASSVAVDSLGNSPLHF; cdr3_nt: TGTGCCAGCAGCGTAGCGGTCGACAGCCTTGGTAATTCACCCCTCCACTTT
d_call: TRBD1; clone_size: NA; j_call: TRBJ1-2; v_call: TRBV6-5; cdr3_aa: CASSSRTGGDYGYTF; cdr3_nt: TGTGCCAGCAGTTCCAGGACAGGGGGCGACTATGGCTACACCTTC
d_call: NA; clone_size: NA; j_call: TRBJ1-5; v_call: TRBV19; cdr3_aa: CASRSQERSNQPQHF; cdr3_nt: TGTGCCAGTAGAAGCCAGGAGAGAAGCAATCAGCCCCAGCATTTT
d_call: NA; clone_size: few; j_call: TRBJ2-3; v_call: TRBV10-1; cdr3_aa: CASSTDRDTQYF; cdr3_nt: TGCGCCAGCAGTACGGATCGGGATACGCAGTATTTT
d_call: NA; clone_size: NA; j_call: TRBJ2-1; v_call: TRBV29-1; cdr3_aa: CSVESERYNEQFF; cdr3_nt: TGCAGCGTTGAATCGGAGAGGTACAATGAGCAGTTCTTC
d_call: NA; clone_size: NA; j_call: TRBJ2-5; v_call: TRBV7-2; cdr3_aa: CASSLGDPVQGVRTQYF; cdr3_nt: TGTGCCAGCAGCTTAGGGGACCCCGTACAGGGCGTACGGACCCAGTACTTC
d_call: NA; clone_size: NA; j_call: TRBJ1-2; v_call: TRBV25-1; cdr3_aa: CASSPGANYGYTF; cdr3_nt: TGTGCCAGCAGTCCAGGGGCTAACTATGGCTACACCTTC
d_call: TRBD2; clone_size: NA; j_call: TRBJ2-5; v_call: TRBV9; cdr3_aa: CASSVGAGQETQYF; cdr3_nt: TGTGCCAGCAGCGTAGGAGCGGGACAAGAGACCCAGTACTTC
d_call: TRBD1; clone_size: once; j_call: TRBJ2-7; v_call: TRBV7-2; cdr3_aa: CASSLDWTGIYEQYF; cdr3_nt: TGTGCCAGCAGCTTAGACTGGACAGGGATCTACGAGCAGTACTTC
d_call: NA; clone_size: few; j_call: TRBJ2-7; v_call: TRBV6-5; cdr3_aa: CASSKTVSYEQYF; cdr3_nt: TGTGCCAGCAGTAAGACAGTGTCCTACGAGCAGTACTTC
d_call: NA; clone_size: NA; j_call: TRBJ1-5; v_call: TRBV7-2; cdr3_aa: CASSSQKGNQPQHF; cdr3_nt: TGTGCCAGCAGCTCACAGAAGGGGAATCAGCCCCAGCATTTT
d_call: TRBD2; clone_size: NA; j_call: TRBJ2-7; v_call: TRBV7-8; cdr3_aa: CASSFFASFGTSQTYEQYF; cdr3_nt: TGTGCCAGCAGCTTTTTTGCCTCATTCGGGACTAGCCAAACCTACGAGCAGTACTTC
d_call: NA; clone_size: NA; j_call: TRBJ2-5; v_call: TRBV6-6; cdr3_aa: CASSYSGREETQYF; cdr3_nt: TGTGCCAGCAGTTACTCAGGCAGGGAAGAGACCCAGTACTTC
d_call: TRBD1; clone_size: NA; j_call: TRBJ2-7; v_call: TRBV3-1/TRBV3-2; cdr3_aa: CASSQGWTGVLHEQYF; cdr3_nt: TGTGCCAGCAGCCAAGGATGGACAGGGGTTTTACACGAGCAGTACTTC
d_call: NA; clone_size: NA; j_call: TRBJ2-3; v_call: TRBV4-1; cdr3_aa: CASSQAALGGWQSTDTQYF; cdr3_nt: TGCGCCAGCAGCCAAGCCGCCTTAGGCGGATGGCAGAGCACAGATACGCAGTATTTT
d_call: NA; clone_size: few; j_call: TRBJ2-2; v_call: TRBV30; cdr3_aa: CAWSVLANTGELFF; cdr3_nt: TGTGCCTGGAGTGTCCTGGCCAACACCGGGGAGCTGTTTTTT
d_call: TRBD1; clone_size: NA; j_call: TRBJ1-1; v_call: TRBV5-1; cdr3_aa: CASGGTGGPNTEAFF; cdr3_nt: TGCGCCAGCGGGGGGACAGGGGGACCGAACACTGAAGCTTTCTTT
d_call: TRBD2; clone_size: NA; j_call: TRBJ2-2; v_call: TRBV10-1; cdr3_aa: CASSPSGERGVGELFF; cdr3_nt: TGCGCCAGCAGTCCCAGTGGGGAGCGGGGGGTCGGGGAGCTGTTTTTT
d_call: TRBD1; clone_size: NA; j_call: TRBJ2-2; v_call: TRBV19; cdr3_aa: CASSIGTGYTGELFF; cdr3_nt: TGTGCCAGTAGTATCGGGACAGGGTATACCGGGGAGCTGTTTTTT
d_call: TRBD1; clone_size: NA; j_call: TRBJ2-7; v_call: TRBV27; cdr3_aa: CASSAYRDRGSEQYF; cdr3_nt: TGTGCCAGCAGCGCTTACCGGGACAGGGGCAGCGAGCAGTACTTC
d_call: NA; clone_size: NA; j_call: TRBJ1-1; v_call: TRBV5-4; cdr3_aa: CASSPMSAGFTEAFF; cdr3_nt: TGTGCCAGCAGCCCCATGAGCGCGGGGTTCACTGAAGCTTTCTTT
d_call: NA; clone_size: NA; j_call: TRBJ1-2; v_call: TRBV27; cdr3_aa: CASGVGGSWPNYGYTF; cdr3_nt: TGTGCCAGCGGGGTAGGGGGGAGTTGGCCTAACTATGGCTACACCTTC
d_call: TRBD1; clone_size: NA; j_call: TRBJ1-3; v_call: TRBV19; cdr3_aa: CASSGMTGEGGNTIYF; cdr3_nt: TGTGCCAGTAGTGGGATGACAGGGGAAGGCGGAAACACCATATATTTT
d_call: TRBD1; clone_size: NA; j_call: TRBJ2-1; v_call: TRBV6-1; cdr3_aa: CASSVRRDRGIPGQFF; cdr3_nt: TGTGCCAGCAGTGTTCGCCGGGACAGGGGGATTCCAGGGCAGTTCTTC
d_call: NA; clone_size: NA; j_call: TRBJ1-5; v_call: TRBV18; cdr3_aa: CASSPDGTANQPQHF; cdr3_nt: TGTGCCAGCTCACCAGATGGGACGGCAAATCAGCCCCAGCATTTT
d_call: NA; clone_size: NA; j_call: TRBJ2-7; v_call: TRBV7-9; cdr3_aa: CASSLQFQGRGPYEQYF; cdr3_nt: TGTGCCAGCAGCTTACAGTTTCAAGGCCGGGGGCCCTACGAGCAGTACTTC
d_call: NA; clone_size: few; j_call: TRBJ1-4; v_call: TRBV6-6; cdr3_aa: CATGGAATNEKLFF; cdr3_nt: TGTGCCACCGGCGGGGCAGCAACTAATGAAAAACTGTTTTTT
d_call: TRBD1; clone_size: NA; j_call: TRBJ2-3; v_call: TRBV28; cdr3_aa: CASSSRGLGTDTQYF; cdr3_nt: TGTGCCAGCAGTTCAAGGGGGCTCGGCACAGATACGCAGTATTTT
d_call: NA; clone_size: NA; j_call: TRBJ1-2; v_call: TRBV7-2; cdr3_aa: CASSINTNYGYTF; cdr3_nt: TGTGCCAGCAGCATTAATACAAACTATGGCTACACCTTC
d_call: NA; clone_size: NA; j_call: TRBJ2-2; v_call: TRBV5-1; cdr3_aa: CASSLLELNTGELFF; cdr3_nt: TGCGCCAGCAGCTTGCTCGAACTGAACACCGGGGAGCTGTTTTTT
d_call: NA; clone_size: NA; j_call: TRBJ1-1; v_call: TRBV7-3; cdr3_aa: CASSPQLNTEAFF; cdr3_nt: TGTGCCAGCAGCCCCCAGTTGAACACTGAAGCTTTCTTT
d_call: NA; clone_size: few; j_call: TRBJ1-3; v_call: TRBV19; cdr3_aa: CASSIDRGQRNTIYF; cdr3_nt: TGTGCCAGTAGTATAGATCGAGGACAGAGAAACACCATATATTTT
d_call: NA; clone_size: NA; j_call: TRBJ1-2; v_call: TRBV7-2; cdr3_aa: CASSLGGENYGYTF; cdr3_nt: TGTGCCAGCAGCTTAGGGGGGGAGAACTATGGCTACACCTTC
d_call: NA; clone_size: NA; j_call: TRBJ2-4; v_call: TRBV3-1/TRBV3-2; cdr3_aa: CASSQTGQRNIQYF; cdr3_nt: TGTGCCAGCAGCCAAACCGGACAGAGGAACATTCAGTACTTC
d_call: TRBD1; clone_size: NA; j_call: TRBJ1-6; v_call: TRBV6-5; cdr3_aa: CASSRGQAYNSPLHF; cdr3_nt: TGTGCCAGCAGTCGCGGACAGGCCTATAATTCACCCCTCCACTTT
d_call: NA; clone_size: NA; j_call: TRBJ1-1; v_call: TRBV9; cdr3_aa: CASSVGGTGTVAFF; cdr3_nt: TGTGCCAGCAGCGTAGGGGGGACGGGCACCGTAGCTTTCTTT
d_call: TRBD2; clone_size: few; j_call: TRBJ2-5; v_call: TRBV5-1; cdr3_aa: CASSLSGDQETQYF; cdr3_nt: TGCGCCAGCAGCTTGAGCGGGGATCAAGAGACCCAGTACTTC
d_call: NA; clone_size: NA; j_call: TRBJ1-2; v_call: TRBV4-1; cdr3_aa: CASSQEPLRDPYGYTF; cdr3_nt: TGCGCCAGCAGCCAAGAACCCCTCAGGGACCCCTATGGCTACACCTTC